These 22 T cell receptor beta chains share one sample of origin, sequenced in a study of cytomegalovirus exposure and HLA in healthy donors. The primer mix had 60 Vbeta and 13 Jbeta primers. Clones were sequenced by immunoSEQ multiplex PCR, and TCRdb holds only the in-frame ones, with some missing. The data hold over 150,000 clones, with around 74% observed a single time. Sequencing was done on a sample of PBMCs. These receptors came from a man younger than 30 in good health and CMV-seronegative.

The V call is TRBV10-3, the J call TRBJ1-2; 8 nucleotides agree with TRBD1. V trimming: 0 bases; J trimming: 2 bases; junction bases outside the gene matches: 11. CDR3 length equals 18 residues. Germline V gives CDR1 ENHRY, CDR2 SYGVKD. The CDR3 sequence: CAISESGRGREGNYGYTF. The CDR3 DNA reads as TGTGCCATCAGTGAGTCGGGCAGGGGGCGCGAGGGGAACTATGGCTACACCTTC.

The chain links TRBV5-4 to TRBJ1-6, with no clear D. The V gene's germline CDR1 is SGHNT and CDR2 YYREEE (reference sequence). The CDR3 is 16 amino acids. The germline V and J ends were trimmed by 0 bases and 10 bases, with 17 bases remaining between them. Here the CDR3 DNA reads TGTGCCAGCAGCTTGGAATCGCGGTCCTCGGGGTCACCCCTCCACTTT. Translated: CASSLESRSSGSPLHF.

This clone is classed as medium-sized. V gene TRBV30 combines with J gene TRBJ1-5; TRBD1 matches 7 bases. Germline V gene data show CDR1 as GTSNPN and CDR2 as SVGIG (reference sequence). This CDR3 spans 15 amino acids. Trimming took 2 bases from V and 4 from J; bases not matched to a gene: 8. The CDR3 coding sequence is TGTGCCTGGAGTCTTGCGGACAGGAGAAATCAGCCCCAGCATTTT. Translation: CAWSLADRRNQPQHF.

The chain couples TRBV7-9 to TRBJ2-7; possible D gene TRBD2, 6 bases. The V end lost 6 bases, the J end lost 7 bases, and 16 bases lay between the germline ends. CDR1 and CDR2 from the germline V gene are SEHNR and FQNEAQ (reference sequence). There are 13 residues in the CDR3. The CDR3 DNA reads TGTGCCAGCAGGCCCCCGGGAGCGGGTGAGCAGTACTTC. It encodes CASRPPGAGEQYF.

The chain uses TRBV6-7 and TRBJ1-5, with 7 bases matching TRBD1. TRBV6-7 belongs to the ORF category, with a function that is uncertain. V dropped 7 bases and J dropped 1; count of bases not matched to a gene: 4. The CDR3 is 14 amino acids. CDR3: CASTPGQSNQPQHF. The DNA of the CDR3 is TGTGCCAGCACCCCGGGACAGAGCAATCAGCCCCAGCATTTT.

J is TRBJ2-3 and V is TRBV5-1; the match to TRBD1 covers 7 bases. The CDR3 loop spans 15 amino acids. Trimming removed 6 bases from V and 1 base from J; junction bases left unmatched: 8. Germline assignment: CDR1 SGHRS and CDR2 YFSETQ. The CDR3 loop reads CASTRWTGRTDTQYF. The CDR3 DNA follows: TGCGCCAGCACCCGCTGGACAGGACGCACAGATACGCAGTATTTT.

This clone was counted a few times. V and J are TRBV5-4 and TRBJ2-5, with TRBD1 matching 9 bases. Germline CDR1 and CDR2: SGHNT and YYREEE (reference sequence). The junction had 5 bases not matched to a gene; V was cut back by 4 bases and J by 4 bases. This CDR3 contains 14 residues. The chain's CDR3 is CASSPGQGRETQYF. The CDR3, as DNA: TGTGCCAGCAGCCCCGGACAGGGGAGAGAGACCCAGTACTTC.

The CDR3 nucleotides are TGTGCCAGCAGGACAGGGGGAACTGGGGCCAACGTCCTGACTTTC. Its translation: CASRTGGTGANVLTF. The chain recombines TRBV28 with TRBJ2-6; the match to TRBD1 covers 9 bases. The CDR3 covers 15 residues. V dropped 6 bases and J dropped 2; count of bases not matched to a gene: 2. The germline CDR1 and CDR2 sequences are MDHEN and SYDVKM.

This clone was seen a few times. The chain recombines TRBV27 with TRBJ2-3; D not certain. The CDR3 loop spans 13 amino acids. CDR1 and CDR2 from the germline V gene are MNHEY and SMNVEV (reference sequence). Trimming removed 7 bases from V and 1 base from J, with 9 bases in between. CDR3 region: CASTPTGTDTQYF. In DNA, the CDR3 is TGTGCCAGCACTCCCACTGGCACAGATACGCAGTATTTT.

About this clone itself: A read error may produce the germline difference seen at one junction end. CDR3 DNA: TGTGCCATCAGTGGGGCTTACCAAAACTCTGGCTACACCTTC. Residues: CAISGAYQNSGYTF. This chain connects TRBV10-3 to TRBJ1-2; no clear D. Germline loops: CDR1 ENHRY, CDR2 SYGVKD. This CDR3 is built from 14 residues.

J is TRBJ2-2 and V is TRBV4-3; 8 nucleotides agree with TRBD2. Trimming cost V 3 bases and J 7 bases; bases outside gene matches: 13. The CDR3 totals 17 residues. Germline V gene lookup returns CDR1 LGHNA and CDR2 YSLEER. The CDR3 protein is CASSQAVEREIVGELFF. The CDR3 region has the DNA TGCGCCAGCAGCCAGGCCGTCGAGCGGGAGATTGTCGGGGAGCTGTTTTTT.

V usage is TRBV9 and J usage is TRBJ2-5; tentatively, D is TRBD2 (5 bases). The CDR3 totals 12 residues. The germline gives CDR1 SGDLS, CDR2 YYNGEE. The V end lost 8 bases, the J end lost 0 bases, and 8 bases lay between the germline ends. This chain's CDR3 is CARSGYQETQYF. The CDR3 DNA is TGTGCCAGGTCGGGGTACCAAGAGACCCAGTACTTC.

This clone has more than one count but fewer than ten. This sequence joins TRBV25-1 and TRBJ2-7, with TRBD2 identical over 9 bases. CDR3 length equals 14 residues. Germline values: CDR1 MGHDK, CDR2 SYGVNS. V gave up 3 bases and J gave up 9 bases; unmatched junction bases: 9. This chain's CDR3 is CASSETSGLDLQYF. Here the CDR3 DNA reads TGTGCCAGCAGTGAGACTAGCGGACTCGACTTGCAGTACTTC.

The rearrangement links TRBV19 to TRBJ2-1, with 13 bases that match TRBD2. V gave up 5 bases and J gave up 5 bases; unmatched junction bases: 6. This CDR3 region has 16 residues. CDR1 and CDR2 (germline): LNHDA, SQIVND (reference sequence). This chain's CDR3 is CASSPGLAGRNNEQFF. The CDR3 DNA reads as TGTGCCAGTAGTCCGGGACTAGCGGGACGCAACAATGAGCAGTTCTTC.

The CDR3 is CASSYGTPGREQYF. The CDR3 coding sequence is TGTGCCAGCAGTTACGGGACGCCCGGGAGAGAGCAGTACTTC. The chain couples TRBV6-6 to TRBJ2-7; D is possibly TRBD2 (6 bases). V was clipped by 2 bases and J by 7 bases, with 15 bases between them. The CDR3 spans 14 residues. Germline values: CDR1 MNHNY, CDR2 SVGAGI (reference sequence).

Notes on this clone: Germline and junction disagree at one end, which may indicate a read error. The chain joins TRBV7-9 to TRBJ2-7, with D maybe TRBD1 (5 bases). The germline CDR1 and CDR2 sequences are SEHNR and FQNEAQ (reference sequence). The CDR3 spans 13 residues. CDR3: CSSSSLGVEEQYF. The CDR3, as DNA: TGTTCCAGCAGCTCGTTAGGGGTAGAGGAGCAGTACTTC.

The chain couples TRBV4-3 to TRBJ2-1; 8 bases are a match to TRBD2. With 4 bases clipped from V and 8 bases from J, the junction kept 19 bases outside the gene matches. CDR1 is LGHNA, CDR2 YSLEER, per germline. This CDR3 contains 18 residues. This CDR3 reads CASSRNREGTSGSDEQFF. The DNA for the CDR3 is TGCGCCAGCAGCCGAAACCGAGAGGGGACTAGTGGTTCCGATGAGCAGTTCTTC.

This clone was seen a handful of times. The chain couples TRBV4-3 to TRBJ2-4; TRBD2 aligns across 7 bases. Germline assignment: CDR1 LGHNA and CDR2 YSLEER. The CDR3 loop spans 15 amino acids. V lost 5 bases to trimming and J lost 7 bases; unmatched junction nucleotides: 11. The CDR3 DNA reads TGCGCCAGCAGCTTACGTCTAGCGGAGGGCAACATTCAGTACTTC. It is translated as CASSLRLAEGNIQYF.

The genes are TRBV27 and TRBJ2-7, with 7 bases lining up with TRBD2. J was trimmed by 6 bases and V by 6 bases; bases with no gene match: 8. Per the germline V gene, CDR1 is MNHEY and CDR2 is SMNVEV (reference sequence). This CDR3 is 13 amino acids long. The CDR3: CASSPVGRGEQYF. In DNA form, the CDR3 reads TGTGCCAGCAGCCCAGTGGGGAGGGGCGAGCAGTACTTC.

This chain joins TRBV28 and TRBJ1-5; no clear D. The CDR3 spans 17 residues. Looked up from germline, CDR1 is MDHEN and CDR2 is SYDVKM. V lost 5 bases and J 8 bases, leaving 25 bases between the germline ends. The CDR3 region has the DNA TGTGCCAGCAGTCCCCTAGAGGAGATTCTCCATATGGAGCCCCAGCATTTT. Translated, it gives CASSPLEEILHMEPQHF.

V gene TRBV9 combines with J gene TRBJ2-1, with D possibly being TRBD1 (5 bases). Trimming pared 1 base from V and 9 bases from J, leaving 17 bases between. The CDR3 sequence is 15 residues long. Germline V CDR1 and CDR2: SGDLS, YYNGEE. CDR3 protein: CASSVSPTWGGEQFF. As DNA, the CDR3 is TGTGCCAGCAGCGTATCCCCGACTTGGGGCGGTGAGCAGTTCTTC.

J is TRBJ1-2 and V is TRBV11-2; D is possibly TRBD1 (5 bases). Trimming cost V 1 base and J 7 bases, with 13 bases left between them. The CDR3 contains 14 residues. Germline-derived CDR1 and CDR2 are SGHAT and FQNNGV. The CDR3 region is CASSLGQGMGGYTF. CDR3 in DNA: TGTGCCAGCAGCTTAGGGCAGGGAATGGGTGGCTACACCTTC.